This paragraph covers one T cell receptor (beta chain) sequence. The antigen it recognizes is unknown. Per-base quality was not reported, and no clone a single base away is much larger than it. Library generation was performed with the immunoSEQ multiplex PCR assay. The clones in this table, taken by TCRdb from immuneACCESS, are in-frame only. Not every clone is retained; where verified, under half of the shortfall comes from an unresolved V gene, and the cause of the rest is unknown. Present in this sample are 88,000 or so clones, roughly 94% of which were seen just once. Clones ranked in the top ten supply less than 6% of the sample. The sample comes from a study of control samples from healthy donors and cancer patients (dated by TCRdb to between 2020 and 2021). Sequences SGHAT (CDR1) and FQNNGV (CDR2) are obtained from the germline V gene. V drops 2 bases and J drops 3 bases, leaving 5 bases in between. From its cysteine to its phenylalanine, the CDR3 spans 12 amino acids. Only the CDR3 DNA is retained, 36 bases long and in frame from the first base.

This clonotype originated in a woman aged 18-30 years in good health. What was sequenced was blood. The rearrangement joined TRBV11-2 to TRBJ2-7, with the D gene not clear enough to name. The CDR3 region: CASSLSGYEQYF. The nucleotides read TGTGCCAGCAGCTTATCGGGCTACGAGCAGTACTTC.